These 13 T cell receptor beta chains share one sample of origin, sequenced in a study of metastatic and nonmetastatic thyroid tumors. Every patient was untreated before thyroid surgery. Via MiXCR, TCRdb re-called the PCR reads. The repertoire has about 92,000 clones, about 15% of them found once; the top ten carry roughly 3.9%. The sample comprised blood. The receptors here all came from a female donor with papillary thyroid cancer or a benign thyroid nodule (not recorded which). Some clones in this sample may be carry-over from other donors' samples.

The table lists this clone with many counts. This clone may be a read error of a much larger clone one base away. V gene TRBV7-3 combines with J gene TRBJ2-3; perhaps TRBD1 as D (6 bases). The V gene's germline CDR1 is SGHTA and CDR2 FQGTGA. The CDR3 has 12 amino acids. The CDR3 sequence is CAGSAGADTQYF. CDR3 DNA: TGTGCCGGCAGCGCAGGGGCGGATACGCAGTATTTT.

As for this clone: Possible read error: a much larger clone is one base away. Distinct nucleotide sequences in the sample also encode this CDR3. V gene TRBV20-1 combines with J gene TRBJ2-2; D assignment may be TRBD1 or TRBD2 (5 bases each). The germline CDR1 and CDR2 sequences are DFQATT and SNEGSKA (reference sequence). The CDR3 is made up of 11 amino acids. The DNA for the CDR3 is TGCAGCGCTAGCAGGGCCGGGGAGCTGTTTTTT. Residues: CSASRAGELFF.

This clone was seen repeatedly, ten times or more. The CDR3 loop reads CASSSSSGNTIYF. Here the CDR3 DNA reads TGTGCCAGCAGCTCTTCCTCTGGAAACACCATATATTTT. The chain has TRBV9 and TRBJ1-3; D not resolved. The CDR3 length is 13 residues. V lost 4 bases and J 0 bases, leaving 5 bases between the germline ends. Looked up from germline, CDR1 is SGDLS and CDR2 is YYNGEE.

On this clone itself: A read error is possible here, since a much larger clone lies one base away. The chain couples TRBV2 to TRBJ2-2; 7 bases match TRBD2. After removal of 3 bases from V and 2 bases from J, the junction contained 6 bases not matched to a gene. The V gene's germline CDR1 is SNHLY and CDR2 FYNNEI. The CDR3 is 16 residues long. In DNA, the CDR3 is TGTGCCAGCAGTGACCCTGGGACTATTAACACCGGGGAGCTGTTTTTT. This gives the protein CASSDPGTINTGELFF.

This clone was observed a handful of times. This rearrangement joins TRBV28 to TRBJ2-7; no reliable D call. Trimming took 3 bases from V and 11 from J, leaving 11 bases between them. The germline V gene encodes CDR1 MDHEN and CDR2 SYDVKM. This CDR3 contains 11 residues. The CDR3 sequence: CASSLMRYKYF. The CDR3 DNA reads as TGTGCCAGCAGTTTGATGAGGTACAAGTACTTC.

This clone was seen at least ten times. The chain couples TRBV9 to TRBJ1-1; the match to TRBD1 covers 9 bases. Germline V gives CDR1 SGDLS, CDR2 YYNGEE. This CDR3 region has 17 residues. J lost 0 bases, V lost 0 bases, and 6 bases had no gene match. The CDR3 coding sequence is TGTGCCAGCAGCGTAGAGGGGACAGGGCTCATGAACACTGAAGCTTTCTTT. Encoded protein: CASSVEGTGLMNTEAFF.

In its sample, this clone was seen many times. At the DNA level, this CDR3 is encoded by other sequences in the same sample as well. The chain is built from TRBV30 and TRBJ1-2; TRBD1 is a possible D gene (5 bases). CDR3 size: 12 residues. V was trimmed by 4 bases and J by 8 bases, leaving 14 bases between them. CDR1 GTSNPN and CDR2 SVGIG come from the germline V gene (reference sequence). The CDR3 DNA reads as TGTGCCTGGATTGGAGAGACAGAGGGCTACACCTTC. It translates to CAWIGETEGYTF.

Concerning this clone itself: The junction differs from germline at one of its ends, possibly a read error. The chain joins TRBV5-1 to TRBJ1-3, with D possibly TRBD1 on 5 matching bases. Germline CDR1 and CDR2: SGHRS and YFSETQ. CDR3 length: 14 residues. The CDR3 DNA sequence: TGCGTCAGCAGCACAGGAGCGTCTGGAAACACCATATATTTT. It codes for CVSSTGASGNTIYF. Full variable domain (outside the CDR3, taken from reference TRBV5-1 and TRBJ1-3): KAGVTQTPRYLIKTRGQQVTLSCSPISGHRSVSWYQQTPGQGLQFLFEYFSETQRNKGNFPGRFSGRQFSNSRSEMNVSTLELGDSALYLCVSSTGASGNTIYFGEGSWLTVV.

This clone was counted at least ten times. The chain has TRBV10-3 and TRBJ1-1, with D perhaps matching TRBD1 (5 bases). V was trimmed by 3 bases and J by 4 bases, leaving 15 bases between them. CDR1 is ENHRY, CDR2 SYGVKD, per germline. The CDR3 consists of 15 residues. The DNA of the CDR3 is TGTGCCATCAGTGACCAGGGTTCGGTCCGCACTGAAGCTTTCTTT. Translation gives CAISDQGSVRTEAFF.

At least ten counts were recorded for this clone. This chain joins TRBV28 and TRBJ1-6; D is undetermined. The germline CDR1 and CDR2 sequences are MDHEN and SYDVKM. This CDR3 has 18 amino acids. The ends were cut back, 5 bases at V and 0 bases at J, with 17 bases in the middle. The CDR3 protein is CASSPPDSRSSYNSPLHF. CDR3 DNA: TGTGCCAGCAGTCCTCCGGACTCCAGGAGCTCCTATAATTCACCCCTCCACTTT.

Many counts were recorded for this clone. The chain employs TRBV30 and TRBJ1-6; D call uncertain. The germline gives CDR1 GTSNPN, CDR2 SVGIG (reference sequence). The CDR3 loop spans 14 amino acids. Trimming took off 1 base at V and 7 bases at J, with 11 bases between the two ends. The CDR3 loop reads CAWSARRLNSPLHF. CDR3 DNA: TGTGCCTGGAGTGCCCGACGGTTAAATTCACCCCTCCACTTT.

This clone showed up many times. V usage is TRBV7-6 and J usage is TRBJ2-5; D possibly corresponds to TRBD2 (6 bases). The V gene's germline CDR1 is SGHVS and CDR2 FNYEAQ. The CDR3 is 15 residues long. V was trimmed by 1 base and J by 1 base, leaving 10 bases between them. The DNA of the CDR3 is TGTGCCAGCAGCTTAGATACGGGGGTCCAAGAGACCCAGTACTTC. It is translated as CASSLDTGVQETQYF.

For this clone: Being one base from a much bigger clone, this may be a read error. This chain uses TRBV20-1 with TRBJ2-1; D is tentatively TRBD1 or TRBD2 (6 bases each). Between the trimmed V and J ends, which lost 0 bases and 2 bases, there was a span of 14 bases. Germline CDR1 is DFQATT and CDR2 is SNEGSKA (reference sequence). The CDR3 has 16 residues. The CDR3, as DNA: TGCAGTGCTAGAGATCGTAGCCGGGGGCCCTACAATGAGCAGTTCTTC. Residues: CSARDRSRGPYNEQFF.